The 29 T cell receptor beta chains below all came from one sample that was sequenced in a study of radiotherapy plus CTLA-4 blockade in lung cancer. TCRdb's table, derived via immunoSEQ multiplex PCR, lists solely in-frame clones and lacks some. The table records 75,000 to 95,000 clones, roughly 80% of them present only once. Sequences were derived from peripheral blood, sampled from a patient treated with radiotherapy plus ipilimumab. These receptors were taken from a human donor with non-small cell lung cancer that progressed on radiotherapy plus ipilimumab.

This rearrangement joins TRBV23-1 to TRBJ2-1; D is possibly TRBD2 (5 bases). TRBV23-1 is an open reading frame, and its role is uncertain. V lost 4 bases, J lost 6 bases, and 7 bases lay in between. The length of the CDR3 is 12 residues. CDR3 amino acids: CASSPEGNEQFF. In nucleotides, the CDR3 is TGCGCCAGCAGTCCTGAGGGCAATGAGCAGTTCTTC.

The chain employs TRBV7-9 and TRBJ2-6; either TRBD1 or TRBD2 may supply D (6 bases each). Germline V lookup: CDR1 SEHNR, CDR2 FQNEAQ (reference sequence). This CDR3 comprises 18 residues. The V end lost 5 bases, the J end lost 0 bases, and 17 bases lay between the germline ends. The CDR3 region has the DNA TGTGCCAGCAGCCCCGGTTCGGGGGCCAGCTCTGGGGCCAACGTCCTGACTTTC. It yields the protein CASSPGSGASSGANVLTF.

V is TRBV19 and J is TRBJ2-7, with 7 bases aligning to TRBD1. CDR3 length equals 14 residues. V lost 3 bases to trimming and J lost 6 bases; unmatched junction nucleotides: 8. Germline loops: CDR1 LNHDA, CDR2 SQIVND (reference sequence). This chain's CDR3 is CASSIVGTVGEQYF. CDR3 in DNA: TGTGCCAGTAGTATCGTTGGGACAGTGGGCGAGCAGTACTTC.

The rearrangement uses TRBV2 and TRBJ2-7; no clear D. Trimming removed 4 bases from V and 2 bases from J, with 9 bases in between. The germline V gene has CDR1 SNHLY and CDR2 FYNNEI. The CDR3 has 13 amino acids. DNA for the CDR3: TGTGCCAGCAGTGTTGACTCCACCTACGAGCAGTACTTC. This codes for CASSVDSTYEQYF.

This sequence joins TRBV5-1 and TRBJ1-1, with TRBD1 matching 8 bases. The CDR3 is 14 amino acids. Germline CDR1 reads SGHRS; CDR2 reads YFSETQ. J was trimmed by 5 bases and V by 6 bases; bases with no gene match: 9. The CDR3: CASTVGQGGTEAFF. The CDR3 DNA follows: TGCGCCAGCACGGTAGGACAGGGCGGTACTGAAGCTTTCTTT.

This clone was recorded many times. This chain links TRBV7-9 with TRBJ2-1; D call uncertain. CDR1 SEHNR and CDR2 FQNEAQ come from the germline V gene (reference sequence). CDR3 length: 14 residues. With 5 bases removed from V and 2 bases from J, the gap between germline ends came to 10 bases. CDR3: CASSTDQTYNEQFF. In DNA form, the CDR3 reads TGTGCCAGCAGCACCGACCAGACCTACAATGAGCAGTTCTTC.

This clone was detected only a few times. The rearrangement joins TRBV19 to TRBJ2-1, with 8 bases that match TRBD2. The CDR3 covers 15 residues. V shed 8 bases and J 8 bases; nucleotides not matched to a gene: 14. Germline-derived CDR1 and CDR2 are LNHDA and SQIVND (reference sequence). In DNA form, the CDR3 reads TGTGCCAGTTCTTTAGCGGGGCGGGTTTTGTATGAGCAGTTCTTC. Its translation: CASSLAGRVLYEQFF.

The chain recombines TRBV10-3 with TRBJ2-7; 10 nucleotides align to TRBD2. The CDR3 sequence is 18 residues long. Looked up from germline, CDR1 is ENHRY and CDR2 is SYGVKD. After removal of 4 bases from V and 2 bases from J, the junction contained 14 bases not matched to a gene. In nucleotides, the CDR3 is TGTGCCATCAGTGTGACTAGCGGGCACCCGGTAAGGCCCTACGAGCAGTACTTC. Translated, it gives CAISVTSGHPVRPYEQYF.

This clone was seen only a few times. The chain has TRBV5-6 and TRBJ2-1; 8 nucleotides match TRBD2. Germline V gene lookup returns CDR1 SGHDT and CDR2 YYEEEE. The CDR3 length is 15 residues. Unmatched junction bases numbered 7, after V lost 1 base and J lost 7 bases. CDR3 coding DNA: TGTGCCAGCAGCTTGTTTCTAGCGGGTGGGAATGAGCAGTTCTTC. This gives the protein CASSLFLAGGNEQFF.

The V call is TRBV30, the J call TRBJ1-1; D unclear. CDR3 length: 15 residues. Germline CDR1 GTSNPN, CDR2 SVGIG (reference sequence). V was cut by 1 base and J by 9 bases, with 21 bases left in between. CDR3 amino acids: CAWSETPGGRRKAFF. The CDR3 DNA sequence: TGTGCCTGGAGTGAGACGCCTGGTGGCAGGAGAAAAGCTTTCTTT.

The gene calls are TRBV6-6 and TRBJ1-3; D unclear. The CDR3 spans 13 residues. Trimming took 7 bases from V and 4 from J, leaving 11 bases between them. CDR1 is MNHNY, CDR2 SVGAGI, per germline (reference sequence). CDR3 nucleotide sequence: TGTGCCAGCAACATAGGGTCCGGAAACACCATATATTTT. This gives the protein CASNIGSGNTIYF.

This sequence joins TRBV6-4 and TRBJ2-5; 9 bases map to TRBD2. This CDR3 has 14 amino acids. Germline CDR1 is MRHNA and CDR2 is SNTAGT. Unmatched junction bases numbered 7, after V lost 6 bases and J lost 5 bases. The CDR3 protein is CASRKAGGRETQYF. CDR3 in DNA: TGTGCCAGCAGGAAAGCGGGAGGCAGGGAGACCCAGTACTTC.

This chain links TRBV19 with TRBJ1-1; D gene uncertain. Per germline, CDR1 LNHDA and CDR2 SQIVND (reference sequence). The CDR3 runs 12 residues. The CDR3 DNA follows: TGTGCGTCCCGGGGAATGAACACTGAAGCTTTCTTT. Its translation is CASRGMNTEAFF.

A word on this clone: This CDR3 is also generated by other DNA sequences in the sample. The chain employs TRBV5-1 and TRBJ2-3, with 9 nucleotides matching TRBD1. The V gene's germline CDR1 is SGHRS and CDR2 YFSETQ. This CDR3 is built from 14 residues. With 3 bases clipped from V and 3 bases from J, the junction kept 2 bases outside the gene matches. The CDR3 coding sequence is TGCGCCAGCAGCTCGGGACAGGGAACAGATACGCAGTATTTT. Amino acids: CASSSGQGTDTQYF.

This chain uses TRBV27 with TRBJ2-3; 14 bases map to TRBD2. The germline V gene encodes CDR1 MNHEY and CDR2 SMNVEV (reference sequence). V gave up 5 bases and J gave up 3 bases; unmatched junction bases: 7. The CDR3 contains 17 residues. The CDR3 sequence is CASSDTGTSGSTDTQYF. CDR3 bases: TGTGCCAGCAGTGATACCGGGACTAGCGGGAGTACAGATACGCAGTATTTT.

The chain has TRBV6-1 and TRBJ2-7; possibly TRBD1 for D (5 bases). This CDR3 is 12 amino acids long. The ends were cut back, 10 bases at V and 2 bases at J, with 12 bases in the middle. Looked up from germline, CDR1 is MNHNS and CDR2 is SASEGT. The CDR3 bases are TGTGCCACCGCGACAGTGACCTACGAGCAGTACTTC. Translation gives CATATVTYEQYF.

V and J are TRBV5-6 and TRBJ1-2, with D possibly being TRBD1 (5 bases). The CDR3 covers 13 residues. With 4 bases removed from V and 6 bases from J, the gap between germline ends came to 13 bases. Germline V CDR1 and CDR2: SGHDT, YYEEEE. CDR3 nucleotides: TGTGCCAGCAGCCCCGGGGGGGACCATGGCTACACCTTC. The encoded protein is CASSPGGDHGYTF.

The CDR3 region is CATSPSLVTTEAFF. In nucleotides, the CDR3 is TGTGCCACCAGCCCCTCTTTGGTGACCACTGAAGCTTTCTTT. This chain links TRBV15 with TRBJ1-1, with D unclear. V was trimmed by 5 bases and J by 4 bases, leaving 14 bases between them. This CDR3 has 14 residues. Looked up from germline, CDR1 is LNHNV and CDR2 is YYDKDF (reference sequence).

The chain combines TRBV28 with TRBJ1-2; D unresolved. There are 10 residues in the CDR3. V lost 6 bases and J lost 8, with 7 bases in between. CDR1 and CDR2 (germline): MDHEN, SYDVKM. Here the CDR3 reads CASRSEGYTF. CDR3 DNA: TGTGCCAGCAGATCGGAGGGCTACACCTTC.

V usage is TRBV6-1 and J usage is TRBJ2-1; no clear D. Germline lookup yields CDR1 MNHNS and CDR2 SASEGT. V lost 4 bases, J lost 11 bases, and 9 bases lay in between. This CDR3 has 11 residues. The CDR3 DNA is TGTGCCAGCAGTGGGGCAATCAAGCAGTTCTTC. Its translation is CASSGAIKQFF.

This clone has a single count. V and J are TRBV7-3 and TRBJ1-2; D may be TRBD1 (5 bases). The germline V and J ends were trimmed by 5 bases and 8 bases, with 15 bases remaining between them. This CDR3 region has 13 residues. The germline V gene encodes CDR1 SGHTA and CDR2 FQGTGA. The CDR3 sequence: CASSRQRGRGYTF. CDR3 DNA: TGTGCCAGCAGCCGTCAAAGGGGCCGGGGCTACACCTTC.

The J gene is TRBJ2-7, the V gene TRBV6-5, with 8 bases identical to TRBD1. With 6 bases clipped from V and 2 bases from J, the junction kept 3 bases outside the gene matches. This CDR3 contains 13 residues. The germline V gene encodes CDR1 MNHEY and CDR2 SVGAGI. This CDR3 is CASRKTGAYEQYV. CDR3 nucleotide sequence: TGTGCCAGCAGGAAGACAGGGGCCTACGAGCAGTACGTC.

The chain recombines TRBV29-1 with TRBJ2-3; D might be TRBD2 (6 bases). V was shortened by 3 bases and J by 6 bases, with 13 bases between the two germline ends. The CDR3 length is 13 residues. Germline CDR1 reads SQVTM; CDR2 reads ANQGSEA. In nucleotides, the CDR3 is TGCAGCGTTGATATTCAGGGAGGCGATACGCAGTATTTT. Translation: CSVDIQGGDTQYF.

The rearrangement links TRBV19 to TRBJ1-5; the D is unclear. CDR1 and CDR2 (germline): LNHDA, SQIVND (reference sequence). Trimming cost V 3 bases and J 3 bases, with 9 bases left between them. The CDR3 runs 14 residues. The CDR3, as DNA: TGTGCCAGTAGTATCCGCAGGAACAATCAGCCCCAGCATTTT. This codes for CASSIRRNNQPQHF.

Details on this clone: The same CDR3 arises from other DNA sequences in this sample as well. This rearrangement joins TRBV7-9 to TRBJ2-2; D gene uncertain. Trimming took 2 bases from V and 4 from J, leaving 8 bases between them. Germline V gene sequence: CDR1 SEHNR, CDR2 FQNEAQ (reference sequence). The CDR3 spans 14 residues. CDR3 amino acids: CASSLSPSTGELFF. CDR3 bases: TGTGCCAGCAGCTTAAGTCCGAGCACCGGGGAGCTGTTTTTT.

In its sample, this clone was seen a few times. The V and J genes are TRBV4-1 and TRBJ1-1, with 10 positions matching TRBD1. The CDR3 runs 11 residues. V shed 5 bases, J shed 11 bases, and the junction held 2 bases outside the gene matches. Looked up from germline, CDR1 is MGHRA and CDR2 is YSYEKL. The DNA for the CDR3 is TGCGCCAGCAGCGGGACAGGGGTGGCTTTCTTT. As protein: CASSGTGVAFF.

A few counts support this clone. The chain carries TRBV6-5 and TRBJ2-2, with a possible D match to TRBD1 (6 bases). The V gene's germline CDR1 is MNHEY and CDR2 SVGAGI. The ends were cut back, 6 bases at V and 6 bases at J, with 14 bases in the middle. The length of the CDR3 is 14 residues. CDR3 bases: TGTGCCAGCAGCAACAGGGTGCAGGCCGGGGAGCTGTTTTTT. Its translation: CASSNRVQAGELFF.

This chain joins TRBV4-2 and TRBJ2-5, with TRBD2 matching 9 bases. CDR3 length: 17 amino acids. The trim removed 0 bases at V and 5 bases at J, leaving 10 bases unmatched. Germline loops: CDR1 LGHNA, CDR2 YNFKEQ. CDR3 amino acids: CASSQDLSAGGGETQYF. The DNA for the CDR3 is TGTGCCAGCAGCCAAGATTTGTCAGCGGGAGGTGGGGAGACCCAGTACTTC.

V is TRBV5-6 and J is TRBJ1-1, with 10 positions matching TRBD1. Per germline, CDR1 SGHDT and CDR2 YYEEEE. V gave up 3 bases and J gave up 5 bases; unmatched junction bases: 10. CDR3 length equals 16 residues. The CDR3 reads CASSYQFGGQGTEAFF. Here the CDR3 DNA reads TGTGCCAGCAGCTACCAGTTCGGGGGACAGGGGACTGAAGCTTTCTTT.